This TCR beta chain was obtained from a study of identical twins. Looked up from germline, CDR1 is MNHNS and CDR2 is SASEGT. The V segment lost 6 bases and the J segment 1 base; nucleotides outside the gene matches: 10. The CDR3 spans 16 residues. Regarding the study as a whole: Recombination models fit unrelated individuals' TCR alpha sharing but underestimated twins'. The degree of excess twin sharing was weaker in beta out-of-frame sequences.

A few counts support this clonotype. What it binds is not known. Each CDR3 protein gets one entry after TCRdb re-called the 5' RACE reads with MiXCR. This table holds some 590,000 distinct CDR3 sequences, 9.6% found once. The sample also formed part of further work on yellow fever vaccine responses in identical twins. From that second work: Convergence reportedly seemed to mark part of the twins' vaccine T cell response, with personalization marking the rest.

The sample comprised PBMCs. This clonotype was obtained from a woman between 18 and 29 years old in good health. The chain is built from TRBV6-1 and TRBJ2-7, with 9 bases fitting TRBD1. CDR3 DNA sequence: TGTGCCAGCAGCAAAACCTGGGACAGGGTATCCTACGAGCAGTACTTC. As protein: CASSKTWDRVSYEQYF.